This T cell receptor (beta chain) stems from a study of blood T cell repertoires in COVID-19. Repertoires were generated with immunoSEQ multiplex PCR, while TCRdb's copy carries only in-frame clones and drops some. The sample consists of around 210,000 clones, 70% to 85% of them appearing once. Germline CDR1 and CDR2: MGHRA and YSYEKL. The CDR3 extends over 13 amino acids. V was shortened by 0 bases and J by 11 bases, with 13 bases between the two germline ends. The V call is TRBV4-1, the J call TRBJ1-2; D perhaps matches TRBD1 (6 bases). The sequencing input was peripheral blood. The sequence derives from a woman of 80 years or more with COVID-19, enrolled during active disease. The CDR3 sequence is CASSQDDRTGYTF. The DNA for the CDR3 is TGCGCCAGCAGCCAAGACGACAGGACTGGGTACACCTTC.